Listed here are 30 T cell receptor beta chains from one sample, sequenced in a study of CD8+ T cells in alopecia areata. Reverse transcription of extracted RNA yielded cDNA, which provided the sequencing template. Sequenced by immunoSEQ multiplex PCR; TCRdb stores in-frame clones only, minus some. The sample lists about 140,000 clones, about three fifths occurring once. The sample here was CD4+ T cells sorted from blood, taken at week 0. The receptors stem from a human donor with alopecia areata.

This clone showed up just once. This rearrangement joins TRBV9 to TRBJ1-3; no firm D call. V was pared by 0 bases and J by 0 bases, with 4 bases between. The CDR3 has 14 residues. The germline CDR1 and CDR2 sequences are SGDLS and YYNGEE. The CDR3 sequence is CASSVDYSGNTIYF. The CDR3 bases are TGTGCCAGCAGCGTAGATTACTCTGGAAACACCATATATTTT. Variable domain in full (rest from reference TRBV9 and TRBJ1-3): DSGVTQTPKHLITATGQRVTLRCSPRSGDLSVYWYQQSLDQGLQFLIQYYNGEERAKGNILERFSAQQFPDLHSELNLSSLELGDSALYFCASSVDYSGNTIYFGEGSWLTVV.

This rearrangement joins TRBV4-1 to TRBJ2-2; TRBD1 aligns across 11 bases. Germline V gene data show CDR1 as MGHRA and CDR2 as YSYEKL. CDR3 length: 15 residues. V lost 6 bases and J lost 6; bases outside the gene matches: 6. CDR3 bases: TGCGCCAGCAGTCACGGACAGGGGGCGGCCGGGGAGCTGTTTTTT. This codes for CASSHGQGAAGELFF.

This clone was counted between two and nine times. This rearrangement joins TRBV30 to TRBJ1-5; D remains ambiguous. Germline V gene data show CDR1 as GTSNPN and CDR2 as SVGIG (reference sequence). This CDR3 is 13 amino acids long. V lost 3 bases to trimming and J lost 6 bases, with 12 bases between them. In DNA, the CDR3 is TGTGCCTGGAGCGGCGGGGTAGGTCAGCCCCAGCATTTT. Its translation: CAWSGGVGQPQHF.

This chain uses TRBV9 with TRBJ2-2, with a possible D match to TRBD2 (6 bases). Trimming stripped 3 bases from V and 1 base from J, with 7 bases between. The V gene's germline CDR1 is SGDLS and CDR2 YYNGEE. The CDR3 contains 14 residues. CDR3 in amino acids: CASSGRGNTGELFF. The CDR3 DNA sequence: TGTGCCAGCAGCGGGCGGGGGAACACCGGGGAGCTGTTTTTT.

This clone was observed a handful of times. The V call is TRBV29-1, the J call TRBJ1-2, with 8 bases identical to TRBD1. The CDR3 has 13 amino acids. Germline V gene data show CDR1 as SQVTM and CDR2 as ANQGSEA. V shed 4 bases, J shed 4 bases, and the junction held 5 bases outside the gene matches. Written as DNA, the CDR3 is TGCAGCGTTGTTGACAGGGGAATCTATGGCTACACCTTC. Encoded protein: CSVVDRGIYGYTF.

The chain couples TRBV4-3 to TRBJ1-2; D not certain. Germline V gene sequence: CDR1 LGHNA, CDR2 YSLEER. The CDR3 spans 13 residues. The V and J ends lost 0 bases and 4 bases respectively, with 6 bases between them. The CDR3 bases are TGCGCCAGCAGCCAAGACAGAAGCTATGGCTACACCTTC. Its translation: CASSQDRSYGYTF.

J is TRBJ2-6 and V is TRBV5-4; maybe TRBD2 (5 bases). The germline V gene has CDR1 SGHNT and CDR2 YYREEE (reference sequence). The ends were cut back, 0 bases at V and 0 bases at J, with 10 bases in the middle. CDR3 length: 17 residues. The CDR3 protein is CASSLVGSLSGANVLTF. The DNA for the CDR3 is TGTGCCAGCAGCTTGGTTGGGAGCCTCTCTGGGGCCAACGTCCTGACTTTC.

The rearrangement links TRBV11-2 to TRBJ2-2; TRBD2 matches 8 bases. The germline gives CDR1 SGHAT, CDR2 FQNNGV. V gave up 6 bases and J gave up 5 bases; unmatched junction bases: 8. CDR3 length: 15 residues. For the CDR3, the DNA is TGTGCCAGCAGAGTGATAGCGGGGCGGACCGGGGAGCTGTTTTTT. This codes for CASRVIAGRTGELFF.

J is TRBJ2-5 and V is TRBV14, with D uncertain. The ends were cut back, 4 bases at V and 1 base at J, with 4 bases in the middle. This CDR3 is built from 12 residues. Germline CDR1 is SGHDN and CDR2 is FVKESK. CDR3 sequence reads: CASSPSQETQYF. The CDR3 bases are TGTGCCAGCAGCCCATCCCAAGAGACCCAGTACTTC. Variable domain in full (rest from reference TRBV14 and TRBJ2-5): EAGVTQFPSHSVIEKGQTVTLRCDPISGHDNLYWYRRVMGKEIKFLLHFVKESKQDESGMPNNRFLAERTGGTYSTLKVQPAELEDSGVYFCASSPSQETQYFGPGTRLLVL.

This chain connects TRBV12-5 to TRBJ1-1, with a possible D match to TRBD1 (5 bases). CDR3 length equals 13 residues. Per germline, CDR1 LGHNT and CDR2 FRNRAP. V was pared by 1 base and J by 7 bases, with 10 bases between. This CDR3 reads CASGLAGRGEAFF. CDR3 DNA sequence: TGTGCTAGTGGTTTGGCAGGGAGGGGTGAAGCTTTCTTT. Full variable domain (remainder filled in from reference TRBV12-5 and TRBJ1-1): DARVTQTPRHKVTEMGQEVTMRCQPILGHNTVFWYRQTMMQGLELLAYFRNRAPLDDSGMPKDRFSAEMPDATLATLKIQPSEPRDSAVYFCASGLAGRGEAFFGQGTRLTVV.

V gene TRBV28 combines with J gene TRBJ2-7; tentative D call: TRBD1 (5 bases). The CDR3 spans 12 residues. Germline V CDR1 and CDR2: MDHEN, SYDVKM. The V gene lost 3 bases and the J gene lost 7 bases, with 10 bases spanning the gap. CDR3 sequence (DNA): TGTGCCAGCAGTTTGACAGCTTCTGAGCAGTACTTC. It yields the protein CASSLTASEQYF.

The rearrangement joins TRBV29-1 to TRBJ2-2, with 11 bases that match TRBD1. With V trimmed by 6 bases and J by 5 bases, 2 bases remained unmatched. Germline V gives CDR1 SQVTM, CDR2 ANQGSEA. The CDR3 runs 13 residues. CDR3 nucleotide sequence: TGCAGCGTGGGGACAGGGGGAACCGGGGAGCTGTTTTTT. It specifies CSVGTGGTGELFF.

The CDR3 is CASSSQGAGANVLTF. CDR3 sequence (DNA): TGCGCCAGCAGCTCTCAGGGGGCTGGGGCCAACGTCCTGACTTTC. J is TRBJ2-6 and V is TRBV5-1; 7 bases agree with TRBD1. With V trimmed by 3 bases and J by 2 bases, 2 bases remained unmatched. The CDR3 loop spans 15 amino acids. The germline CDR1 and CDR2 sequences are SGHRS and YFSETQ.

The genes are TRBV10-2 and TRBJ2-7; D perhaps matches TRBD2 (6 bases). V was clipped by 8 bases and J by 7 bases, with 12 bases between them. The length of the CDR3 is 11 residues. Germline V gene lookup returns CDR1 WSHSY and CDR2 SAAADI. As DNA, the CDR3 is TGCGCCAGCCACCACCTAGCGGAGCAGTACTTC. Protein: CASHHLAEQYF.

J is TRBJ2-1 and V is TRBV4-2; no firm D call. The length of the CDR3 is 11 residues. The germline V gene has CDR1 LGHNA and CDR2 YNFKEQ. V was trimmed by 3 bases and J by 6 bases, leaving 3 bases between them. In nucleotides, the CDR3 is TGTGCCAGCAGCCAGCTCAATGAGCAGTTCTTC. Residues: CASSQLNEQFF.

The CDR3 spells CSARPYNEQFF. In DNA, the CDR3 is TGCAGCGCCCGGCCCTACAATGAGCAGTTCTTC. J is TRBJ2-1 and V is TRBV29-1; D gene uncertain. The CDR3 contains 11 residues. Germline V gene lookup returns CDR1 SQVTM and CDR2 ANQGSEA. Trimming stripped 7 bases from V and 2 bases from J, with 6 bases between.

V is TRBV6-5 and J is TRBJ1-2, with TRBD1 matching 7 bases. CDR1 MNHEY and CDR2 SVGAGI come from the germline V gene. This CDR3 has 13 residues. J gave up 2 bases and V 9 bases, and 6 bases lay outside the gene matches. This CDR3 reads CASSRQGNYGYTF. In DNA form, the CDR3 reads TGTGCCAGTTCCCGACAGGGCAACTATGGCTACACCTTC.

V gene TRBV28 combines with J gene TRBJ1-2; the D gene is possibly TRBD1 (5 bases). There are 14 residues in the CDR3. Germline CDR1 is MDHEN and CDR2 is SYDVKM. V shed 4 bases and J shed 4 bases, with 13 bases lying between them. CDR3 residues: CASSSIGGTYGYTF. Here the CDR3 DNA reads TGTGCCAGCAGTTCTATTGGGGGGACCTATGGCTACACCTTC.

The V and J genes are TRBV6-6 and TRBJ1-5, with 7 bases identical to TRBD1. V shed 4 bases, J shed 6 bases, and the junction held 9 bases outside the gene matches. Germline assignment: CDR1 MNHNY and CDR2 SVGAGI (reference sequence). The CDR3 extends over 15 amino acids. This CDR3 reads CASSSREGAAQPQHF. The CDR3 coding sequence is TGTGCCAGCAGTTCTAGAGAGGGGGCAGCTCAGCCCCAGCATTTT.

The CDR3 DNA sequence: TGCGCCAGCAACTCCTGGACAGGGGGAATGGATGGCTACACCTTC. Translating it yields CASNSWTGGMDGYTF. The chain combines TRBV4-1 with TRBJ1-2, with 10 bases that match TRBD1. There are 15 residues in the CDR3. V lost 7 bases and J lost 6; bases outside the gene matches: 11. Germline V gene data show CDR1 as MGHRA and CDR2 as YSYEKL.

This clone was recorded once. The chain combines TRBV18 with TRBJ1-2, with TRBD1 matching over 9 bases. The J segment lost 7 bases and the V segment lost 3 bases, leaving 9 bases of the junction unmatched. The CDR3 spans 15 residues. Per germline, CDR1 KGHSH and CDR2 LQKENI. The CDR3 DNA sequence: TGTGCCAGCTCACCGATTGAGGGGACAGGGAGTGGCTACACCTTC. Translating it yields CASSPIEGTGSGYTF.

This clone was found a few times. The rearrangement links TRBV30 to TRBJ2-1, with D possibly being TRBD1 or TRBD2 (7 bases each). In germline, CDR1 is GTSNPN, CDR2 SVGIG (reference sequence). The ends were cut back, 0 bases at V and 5 bases at J, with 14 bases in the middle. This CDR3 is built from 15 residues. Written as DNA, the CDR3 is TGTGCCTGGAGTGTGGGGGGGACAGATCACAATGAGCAGTTCTTC. It yields the protein CAWSVGGTDHNEQFF.

The V and J genes are TRBV27 and TRBJ2-2; perhaps TRBD2 as D (6 bases). CDR3 length: 21 residues. Germline CDR1 MNHEY, CDR2 SMNVEV (reference sequence). Trimming cost V 4 bases and J 2 bases, with 29 bases left between them. This CDR3 is CASSSSARGILYTPNTGELFF. The CDR3 nucleotides are TGTGCCAGCAGTTCATCCGCCCGGGGGATCCTCTACACCCCCAACACCGGGGAGCTGTTTTTT.

The rearrangement links TRBV29-1 to TRBJ1-6; D remains ambiguous. CDR1 is SQVTM and CDR2 is ANQGSEA in the germline V gene. V was pared by 1 base and J by 7 bases, with 8 bases between. This CDR3 region has 13 residues. In DNA form, the CDR3 reads TGCAGCGTTGAAGTCCATCCAAATTCACCCCTCCACTTT. Encoded protein: CSVEVHPNSPLHF. Filled out from reference TRBV29-1 and TRBJ1-6, the complete variable domain reads SAVISQKPSRDICQRGTSLTIQCQVDSQVTMMFWYRQQPGQSLTLIATANQGSEATYESGFVIDKFPISRPNLTFSTLTVSNMSPEDSSIYLCSVEVHPNSPLHFGNGTRLTVT.

The chain combines TRBV5-1 with TRBJ1-2; TRBD1 matches at 8 bases. Trimming at V came to 4 bases and at J to 3 bases, leaving 5 bases not matched to a gene. The CDR3 loop spans 14 amino acids. Germline values: CDR1 SGHRS, CDR2 YFSETQ. Written as DNA, the CDR3 is TGCGCCAGCAGCATAATACAGGGGGACTATGGCTACACCTTC. Translating gives CASSIIQGDYGYTF.

The chain employs TRBV30 and TRBJ1-5, with 7 bases lining up with TRBD1. Germline V gene sequence: CDR1 GTSNPN, CDR2 SVGIG (reference sequence). This CDR3 has 14 amino acids. J was trimmed by 5 bases and V by 0 bases; bases with no gene match: 4. CDR3 in DNA: TGTGCCTGGAGTGTACGACAGGGTGATCAGCCCCAGCATTTT. It translates to CAWSVRQGDQPQHF.

This clone has a handful of counts. The chain uses TRBV7-8 and TRBJ2-5, with 8 positions matching TRBD1. The CDR3 consists of 15 residues. J lost 3 bases, V lost 0 bases, and 3 bases had no gene match. The V gene's germline CDR1 is SGHVS and CDR2 FQNEAQ. CDR3 region: CASSLAWTGKETQYF. In DNA form, the CDR3 reads TGTGCCAGCAGCTTAGCATGGACAGGGAAAGAGACCCAGTACTTC.

The chain has TRBV25-1 and TRBJ1-3; D might be TRBD1 (6 bases). Germline values: CDR1 MGHDK, CDR2 SYGVNS. The CDR3 spans 15 residues. Trimming took off 7 bases at V and 1 base at J, with 14 bases between the two ends. CDR3: CASTDTGTSGNTIYF. The CDR3 coding sequence is TGTGCCAGCACCGATACAGGGACTTCTGGAAACACCATATATTTT.

This clone was counted only a few times. The chain recombines TRBV2 with TRBJ2-5; 8 bases align to TRBD1. CDR3 length: 14 residues. Germline assignment: CDR1 SNHLY and CDR2 FYNNEI. Trimming cost V 3 bases and J 4 bases; bases outside gene matches: 4. The CDR3 loop is CASSETGEAETQYF. CDR3 DNA: TGTGCCAGCAGTGAGACAGGGGAGGCAGAGACCCAGTACTTC.

V is TRBV30 and J is TRBJ1-1; 7 bases align to TRBD1. The CDR3 is made up of 13 amino acids. V lost 4 bases to trimming and J lost 2 bases; unmatched junction nucleotides: 4. Per germline, CDR1 GTSNPN and CDR2 SVGIG (reference sequence). CDR3 coding DNA: TGTGCCTGGATGGGACAGTCAAACACTGAAGCTTTCTTT. This sequence encodes CAWMGQSNTEAFF.